Following are 10 T cell receptor beta chains from one sample sequenced in a study of blood T cell repertoires in COVID-19. Generated by immunoSEQ multiplex PCR, the TCRdb table keeps only in-frame clones and is missing some. The sample contains 310,000 or so clones, roughly 90% of which appear only once. Sequencing input: peripheral blood. The source is a man aged 30 to 45 with COVID-19, enrolled during active disease.

The chain joins TRBV19 to TRBJ1-3; 7 bases are shared with TRBD1. Germline loops: CDR1 LNHDA, CDR2 SQIVND (reference sequence). This CDR3 contains 17 residues. V dropped 5 bases and J dropped 2; count of bases not matched to a gene: 12. The CDR3 sequence: CASSFETGRKAGNTIYF. CDR3 bases: TGTGCCAGTAGTTTCGAGACAGGGCGCAAAGCTGGAAACACCATATATTTT.

This rearrangement joins TRBV5-1 to TRBJ1-1; 8 positions agree with TRBD1. This CDR3 spans 13 amino acids. V lost 2 bases to trimming and J lost 5 bases; unmatched junction nucleotides: 2. CDR1 and CDR2 from the germline V gene are SGHRS and YFSETQ. This CDR3 is CASSFQGATEAFF. CDR3 bases: TGCGCCAGCAGCTTTCAGGGGGCAACTGAAGCTTTCTTT.

J is TRBJ1-2 and V is TRBV5-6; 7 nucleotides line up with TRBD1. Germline V gene data show CDR1 as SGHDT and CDR2 as YYEEEE. V shed 1 base and J 8 bases; nucleotides not matched to a gene: 11. This CDR3 spans 15 amino acids. As DNA, the CDR3 is TGTGCCAGCAGCTTGTTTGGACCCTCAGGGGGAGGCTACACCTTC. Amino acids: CASSLFGPSGGGYTF.

The J gene is TRBJ2-7, the V gene TRBV19; D not certain. The CDR3 runs to 13 residues. The germline V gene has CDR1 LNHDA and CDR2 SQIVND (reference sequence). V dropped 5 bases and J dropped 0 bases, with 8 bases sitting between them. The CDR3 nucleotides read TGTGCCAGTAGTCTTGGCAGCTCCTACGAGCAGTACTTC. The encoded protein is CASSLGSSYEQYF.

This chain uses TRBV7-9 with TRBJ1-2; 7 nucleotides line up with TRBD1. Germline loops: CDR1 SEHNR, CDR2 FQNEAQ (reference sequence). The CDR3 loop spans 13 amino acids. J gave up 3 bases and V 5 bases, and 3 bases lay outside the gene matches. The CDR3 sequence is CASSRQGYYGYTF. In DNA form, the CDR3 reads TGTGCCAGCAGCCGACAGGGATACTATGGCTACACCTTC.

The chain couples TRBV28 to TRBJ2-1; D is perhaps TRBD2 (6 bases). V was trimmed by 8 bases and J by 0 bases, leaving 14 bases between them. Germline-derived CDR1 and CDR2 are MDHEN and SYDVKM. This CDR3 region has 15 residues. The CDR3 sequence: CASHSSVGSYNEQFF. Here the CDR3 DNA reads TGTGCCAGCCACTCTAGCGTCGGCTCCTACAATGAGCAGTTCTTC.

The V gene is TRBV7-2, the J gene TRBJ2-7; D perhaps matches TRBD2 (6 bases). The germline V gene encodes CDR1 SGHTA and CDR2 FQGNSA. This CDR3 has 14 amino acids. Trimming took off 4 bases at V and 4 bases at J, with 14 bases between the two ends. The CDR3 is CASSSGAFGYEQYF. CDR3 DNA sequence: TGTGCCAGCAGCTCGGGAGCTTTTGGGTACGAGCAGTACTTC.

V usage is TRBV19 and J usage is TRBJ1-6; 7 bases agree with TRBD1. After removal of 5 bases from V and 9 bases from J, the junction contained 10 bases not matched to a gene. Germline V gene sequence: CDR1 LNHDA, CDR2 SQIVND (reference sequence). This CDR3 comprises 15 residues. Written as DNA, the CDR3 is TGTGCCAGTAGTGCGATCCGGGACAGTACTTCACCCCTCCACTTT. It yields the protein CASSAIRDSTSPLHF. Supplemented by reference TRBV19 and TRBJ1-6, the full variable domain reads DGGITQSPKYLFRKEGQNVTLSCEQNLNHDAMYWYRQDPGQGLRLIYYSQIVNDFQKGDIAEGYSVSREKKESFPLTVTSAQKNPTAFYLCASSAIRDSTSPLHFGNGTRLTVT.

The V and J genes are TRBV21-1 and TRBJ2-7; the table's D call, TRBD2, has no DNA check behind it. TRBV21-1 is designated a pseudogene. The CDR3 is made up of 15 amino acids. The DNA for the CDR3 is TGTGCCAGCAGCCTCAGACTAGCGGGAGCAGGAGAGCAGTACTTC. This codes for CASSLRLAGAGEQYF.

The chain is built from TRBV5-1 and TRBJ2-5, with D tentatively TRBD1 (5 bases). V dropped 0 bases and J dropped 1 base, with 10 bases sitting between them. Germline CDR1 SGHRS, CDR2 YFSETQ. The CDR3 spans 15 residues. The CDR3, as DNA: TGCGCCAGCAGCTTGGCAGGGCAGGTCCAAGAGACCCAGTACTTC. Amino acids: CASSLAGQVQETQYF. Looking up the rest from reference TRBV5-1 and TRBJ2-5 gives the full variable domain: KAGVTQTPRYLIKTRGQQVTLSCSPISGHRSVSWYQQTPGQGLQFLFEYFSETQRNKGNFPGRFSGRQFSNSRSEMNVSTLELGDSALYLCASSLAGQVQETQYFGPGTRLLVL.